This is a list of T cell receptor beta chains from one sample in a study of regulatory T cells in long-lasting Graves disease. One entry per CDR3 protein results from TCRdb running MiXCR on the multiplex PCR reads. The sample contains 650,000 to 700,000 distinct CDR3 sequences, around 30% of which appear only once. The source material was peripheral blood mononuclear cells (PBMCs), sampled when the disease was refractory, from a patient treated with antithyroid drugs. These receptors originate from a female donor with Graves disease. The CDR3 runs from the conserved cysteine through the conserved F or W. D genes are given only for firm matches. The size field is filled for only some rows; it gives once, few, many or a size class.

few	TRBV10-3	.	TRBJ2-5	CAISESGPQETQYF	TGTGCCATCAGTGAGTCGGGACCACAAGAGACCCAGTACTTC
.	TRBV6-9	.	TRBJ2-7	CASSYGSSEQYF	TGTGCCAGCAGTTACGGCAGCTCCGAGCAGTACTTC
many	TRBV2	TRBD1	TRBJ1-6	CATRQGNSPLHF	TGTGCCACTAGACAGGGTAATTCACCCCTCCACTTT
.	TRBV9	TRBD1	TRBJ1-6	CASSSRQGDNSPLHF	TGTGCCAGCAGCTCCCGACAGGGGGATAATTCACCCCTCCACTTT
.	TRBV6-1	.	TRBJ1-3	CASRTGSGNTIYF	TGTGCCAGCAGGACAGGCTCTGGAAACACCATATATTTT
many	TRBV5-6	.	TRBJ2-7	CASSFVRAYEQYF	TGTGCCAGCAGCTTCGTCAGAGCTTACGAGCAGTACTTC
.	TRBV18	.	TRBJ1-1	CASSLFKDAEAFF	TGTGCCAGCTCACTCTTCAAGGACGCTGAAGCTTTCTTT
.	TRBV18	TRBD1	TRBJ1-4	CASSPSPGQGTEKLFF	TGTGCCAGCTCACCTTCTCCGGGACAGGGTACTGAAAAACTGTTTTTT
.	TRBV2	.	TRBJ1-1	CASSSNYRRLNTEAFF	TGTGCCAGCAGCTCTAATTACAGGCGGTTGAACACTGAAGCTTTCTTT
.	TRBV29-1	TRBD1	TRBJ1-5	CSSRDRDNQPQHF	TGCAGCTCCCGGGACAGGGACAATCAGCCCCAGCATTTT
.	TRBV7-3	.	TRBJ2-3	CASSLTPTTDTQYF	TGTGCCAGCAGCTTAACGCCCACCACAGATACGCAGTATTTT
few	TRBV12-3/TRBV12-4	.	TRBJ1-2	CASSLSPSWGVGYGYAF	TGTGCCAGCAGTTTAAGCCCCTCATGGGGAGTAGGCTATGGCTACGCCTTC
few	TRBV6-2/TRBV6-3	.	TRBJ2-1	CASSPALGNEQFF	TGTGCCAGCAGCCCGGCATTGGGGAATGAGCAGTTCTTC
few	TRBV5-1	TRBD2	TRBJ2-7	CASSSSSGRPYEQYF	TGCGCCAGCAGCTCGTCTAGCGGGCGACCCTACGAGCAGTACTTC
.	TRBV27	TRBD2	TRBJ2-3	CASSPYGLAGRADTQYF	TGTGCCAGCAGCCCCTACGGACTAGCGGGAAGGGCAGATACGCAGTATTTT
.	TRBV19	.	TRBJ1-5	CASWSLYSNQPQHF	TGTGCCAGCTGGAGTCTCTATAGCAATCAGCCCCAGCATTTT
many	TRBV2	TRBD1	TRBJ2-2	CANKQGAFTGELFF	TGTGCCAACAAACAGGGGGCATTCACCGGGGAGCTGTTTTTT
once	TRBV19	.	TRBJ2-5	CASSADKETQYF	TGTGCCAGTAGCGCCGATAAAGAGACCCAGTACTTC
once	TRBV5-1	.	TRBJ2-7	CASSPEFVYKNEQYF	TGCGCCAGCAGCCCAGAGTTCGTTTATAAGAACGAGCAGTACTTC
many	TRBV12-3/TRBV12-4	.	TRBJ1-2	CASSIDGRGNYGYTF	TGTGCCAGCAGTATCGACGGAAGGGGAAACTATGGCTACACCTTC
few	TRBV5-6	.	TRBJ1-4	CASSLGAVATNEKLFF	TGTGCCAGCAGCTTGGGTGCAGTTGCAACTAATGAAAAACTGTTTTTT
.	TRBV28	.	TRBJ1-2	CASKIGGAYGYTF	TGTGCCAGCAAAATAGGGGGAGCCTATGGCTACACCTTC
few	TRBV28	.	TRBJ1-5	CASRLGLTRDQPQHF	TGTGCCAGCAGACTCGGACTCACACGGGATCAGCCCCAGCATTTT
few	TRBV20-1	.	TRBJ2-5	CSASEPSRGGGSETQYF	TGCAGTGCTAGTGAACCCTCTAGAGGGGGGGGGAGCGAGACCCAGTACTTC
many	TRBV28	TRBD1	TRBJ1-5	CASSLSSGTGTQPQHF	TGTGCCAGCAGTTTATCTTCCGGGACAGGGACTCAGCCCCAGCATTTT
.	TRBV20-1	.	TRBJ1-5	CSCGYGQLGNQPQHF	TGCAGTTGTGGGTATGGGCAGCTGGGCAATCAGCCCCAGCATTTT
many	TRBV28	.	TRBJ2-4	CASNLGGTKNIQYF	TGTGCCAGCAATTTAGGAGGGACCAAAAACATTCAGTACTTC
few	TRBV2	.	TRBJ2-7	CASSDPGSSYEQYF	TGTGCCAGCAGTGATCCGGGGAGCTCCTACGAGCAGTACTTC
.	TRBV20-1	.	TRBJ2-7	CSARGHGSRGFSYEQYF	TGCAGTGCTAGAGGACACGGGTCCCGGGGGTTTTCCTACGAGCAGTACTTC
few	TRBV12-3/TRBV12-4	TRBD2	TRBJ2-3	CASKLRTSATDTQYF	TGTGCCAGCAAACTGAGGACTAGCGCAACAGATACGCAGTATTTT
.	TRBV7-9	TRBD1	TRBJ1-2	CASSRVGPGQKVGYTF	TGTGCCAGCAGCCGAGTTGGGCCGGGACAGAAGGTTGGCTACACCTTC
few	TRBV29-1	.	TRBJ1-1	CSVDLFGGTEAFF	TGCAGCGTTGACCTCTTTGGGGGCACTGAAGCTTTCTTT
.	TRBV29-1	.	TRBJ2-2	CSVQRTNTGELFF	TGCAGCGTTCAGAGGACGAACACCGGGGAGCTGTTTTTT
.	TRBV27	.	TRBJ1-2	CASSPLLRSRNVGYTF	TGTGCCAGCAGTCCTCTACTTCGCTCGAGGAATGTGGGCTACACCTTC
.	TRBV5-1	.	TRBJ1-5	CASSYGWNNQPQHF	TGCGCCAGCAGCTACGGATGGAACAATCAGCCCCAGCATTTT
.	TRBV6-9	TRBD2	TRBJ2-1	CASSYSPGTRQNNEQFF	TGTGCCAGCAGTTACTCTCCTGGGACTAGGCAAAACAATGAGCAGTTCTTC
.	TRBV2	.	TRBJ2-1	CASSATNRDMYNEQFF	TGTGCCAGCAGCGCTACCAATCGGGACATGTACAATGAGCAGTTCTTC
few	TRBV6-5	.	TRBJ2-7	CASSYTFAGSSRPYEQYF	TGTGCCAGCAGTTACACCTTCGCCGGTAGCAGCAGACCTTACGAGCAGTACTTC
.	TRBV6-1	.	TRBJ1-5	CASRIAEVSNQPQHF	TGTGCCAGCAGGATCGCCGAAGTTAGCAATCAGCCCCAGCATTTT
few	TRBV5-5	.	TRBJ2-2	CASSSRPAGELFF	TGTGCCAGCAGCTCCAGGCCCGCCGGGGAGCTGTTTTTT
.	TRBV30	TRBD2	TRBJ2-7	CAWSVRAGAPSSYEQYF	TGTGCCTGGAGTGTGAGAGCGGGAGCCCCGAGCTCCTACGAGCAGTACTTC